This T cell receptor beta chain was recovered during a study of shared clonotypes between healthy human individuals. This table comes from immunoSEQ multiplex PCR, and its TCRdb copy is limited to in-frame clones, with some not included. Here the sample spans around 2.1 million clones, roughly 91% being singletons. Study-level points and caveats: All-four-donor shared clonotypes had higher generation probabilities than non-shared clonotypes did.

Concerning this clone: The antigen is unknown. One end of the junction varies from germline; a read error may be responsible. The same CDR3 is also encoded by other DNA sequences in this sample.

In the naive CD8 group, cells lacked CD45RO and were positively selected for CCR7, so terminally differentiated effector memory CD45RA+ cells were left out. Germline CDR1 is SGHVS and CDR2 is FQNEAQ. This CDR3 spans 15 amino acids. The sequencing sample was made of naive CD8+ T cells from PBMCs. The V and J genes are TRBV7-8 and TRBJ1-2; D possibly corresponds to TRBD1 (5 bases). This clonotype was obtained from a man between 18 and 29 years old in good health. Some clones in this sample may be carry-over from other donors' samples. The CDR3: CASSLGVGPLGGYTF. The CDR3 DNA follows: TGTGCCAGCAGCCTAGGGGTCGGGCCCCTGGGTGGCTATACCTTC.